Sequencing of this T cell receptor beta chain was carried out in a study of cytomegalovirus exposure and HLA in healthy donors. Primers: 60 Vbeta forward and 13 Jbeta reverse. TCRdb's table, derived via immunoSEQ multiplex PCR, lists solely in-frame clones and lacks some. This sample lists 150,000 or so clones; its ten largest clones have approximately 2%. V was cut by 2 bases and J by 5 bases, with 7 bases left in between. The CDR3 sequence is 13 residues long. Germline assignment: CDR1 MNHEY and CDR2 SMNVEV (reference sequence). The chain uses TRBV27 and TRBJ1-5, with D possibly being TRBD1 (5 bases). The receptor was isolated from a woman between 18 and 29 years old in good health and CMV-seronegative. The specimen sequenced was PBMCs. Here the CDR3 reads CASSLSRDQPQHF. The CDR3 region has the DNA TGTGCCAGCAGTTTAAGCAGGGATCAGCCCCAGCATTTT.